Below, 28 T cell receptor beta chains from the same sample are listed, as sequenced in a study of blood T cell repertoires in COVID-19. Profiling relied on immunoSEQ multiplex PCR, and the TCRdb table lists in-frame clones only, not all of them. Of 250,000 to 400,000 clones in the sample, 90% were seen once. The sequenced material came from PBMCs or T cells enriched from blood (not recorded which). These TCRs come from a man aged 55 to 70 who had recovered from COVID-19.

The chain employs TRBV10-3 and TRBJ1-2; 12 nucleotides match TRBD1. V dropped 6 bases and J dropped 2; count of bases not matched to a gene: 7. Germline V gene sequence: CDR1 ENHRY, CDR2 SYGVKD. CDR3 length: 16 amino acids. CDR3 DNA: TGTGCCATCAGCGGGACAGGGGGCGGTGGAAACTATGGCTACACCTTC. It yields the protein CAISGTGGGGNYGYTF.

This chain uses TRBV5-4 with TRBJ1-1, with D unresolved. The CDR3 is 12 residues long. Between the trimmed V and J ends, which lost 0 bases and 7 bases, there was a span of 7 bases. Germline CDR1 is SGHNT and CDR2 is YYREEE (reference sequence). CDR3 region: CASSLARGEAFF. Written as DNA, the CDR3 is TGTGCCAGCAGCTTGGCGCGGGGTGAAGCTTTCTTT.

The rearrangement uses TRBV7-3 and TRBJ2-1; maybe TRBD2 (6 bases). V gave up 4 bases and J gave up 3 bases, with 16 bases separating them. Germline CDR1 is SGHTA and CDR2 is FQGTGA. The CDR3 extends over 16 amino acids. CDR3 protein: CASSSTGGTVYNEQFF. CDR3 nucleotide sequence: TGTGCCAGCAGCTCCACTGGGGGGACGGTCTACAATGAGCAGTTCTTC. The whole variable domain, remainder taken from reference TRBV7-3 and TRBJ2-1, is GAGVSQTPSNKVTEKGKYVELRCDPISGHTALYWYRQSLGQGPEFLIYFQGTGAADDSGLPNDRFFAVRPEGSVSTLKIQRTERGDSAVYLCASSSTGGTVYNEQFFGPGTRLTVL.

Turning to this clone: The same CDR3 is also encoded by other DNA sequences in this sample. This chain joins TRBV18 and TRBJ2-2, with 7 nucleotides matching TRBD1. V trimming: 3 bases; J trimming: 5 bases; junction bases outside the gene matches: 0. The germline gives CDR1 KGHSH, CDR2 LQKENI. The CDR3 totals 13 residues. In nucleotides, the CDR3 is TGTGCCAGCTCACCGACAGGGACCGGGGAGCTGTTTTTT. Translating it yields CASSPTGTGELFF.

The rearrangement links TRBV5-1 to TRBJ2-1; the D is unclear. This CDR3 has 15 residues. V lost 1 base to trimming and J lost 8 bases, with 16 bases between them. Germline lookup yields CDR1 SGHRS and CDR2 YFSETQ. The CDR3 nucleotides are TGCGCCAGCAGCTTGTCCGGGTTACAAAAAGATGAGCAGTTCTTC. Its translation: CASSLSGLQKDEQFF.

The gene calls are TRBV6-2 or TRBV6-3 and TRBJ1-1; D unresolved. Trimming left V 5 bases short and J 0 bases short, with 10 bases between. Germline values: CDR1 MNHEY, CDR2 SVGEGT. The CDR3 is 14 amino acids. CDR3 sequence: CASSRGDMNTEAFF. For the CDR3, the DNA is TGTGCCAGCAGTCGGGGTGACATGAACACTGAAGCTTTCTTT.

This clone was seen only once. This chain joins TRBV29-1 and TRBJ2-5, with TRBD2 identical over 9 bases. Germline CDR1 reads SQVTM; CDR2 reads ANQGSEA. V shed 5 bases and J 5 bases; nucleotides not matched to a gene: 9. This CDR3 has 14 residues. CDR3 sequence (DNA): TGCAGCGTTTCGGGGCGGGGGGGCCAGGAGACCCAGTACTTC. This gives the protein CSVSGRGGQETQYF.

V is TRBV6-6 and J is TRBJ2-7, with 7 bases matching TRBD1. The CDR3 is made up of 15 amino acids. Losses at the gene ends were 5 bases for V and 3 bases for J; bases not matched to a gene: 10. Germline-derived CDR1 and CDR2 are MNHNY and SVGAGI (reference sequence). CDR3 sequence reads: CASSPDRATFYEQYF. The CDR3 DNA sequence: TGTGCCAGCAGTCCCGACAGGGCCACCTTCTACGAGCAGTACTTC.

The gene calls are TRBV4-1 and TRBJ2-2; 8 bases fit TRBD1. The J segment lost 4 bases and the V segment lost 4 bases, leaving 5 bases of the junction unmatched. CDR1 is MGHRA, CDR2 YSYEKL, per germline. The CDR3 covers 15 residues. The CDR3 protein is CASSPPGTGTGELFF. In DNA form, the CDR3 reads TGCGCCAGCAGCCCCCCCGGGACAGGCACCGGGGAGCTGTTTTTT.

The table lists this clone with a count of one. The chain couples TRBV30 to TRBJ1-5, with D perhaps TRBD1 (5 bases). Germline assignment: CDR1 GTSNPN and CDR2 SVGIG (reference sequence). Trimming left V 2 bases short and J 4 bases short, with 15 bases between. This CDR3 comprises 15 residues. In nucleotides, the CDR3 is TGTGCCTGGAGTCGCCCGGGACTCTTTAATCAGCCCCAGCATTTT. It codes for CAWSRPGLFNQPQHF. Full variable domain (outside the CDR3, taken from reference TRBV30 and TRBJ1-5): SQTIHQWPATLVQPVGSPLSLECTVEGTSNPNLYWYRQAAGRGLQLLFYSVGIGQISSEVPQNLSASRPQDRQFILSSKKLLLSDSGFYLCAWSRPGLFNQPQHFGDGTRLSIL.

V usage is TRBV13 and J usage is TRBJ2-2; tentative D call: TRBD1 (6 bases). CDR3 size: 14 residues. The V gene's germline CDR1 is PRHDT and CDR2 FYEKMQ (reference sequence). V was shortened by 2 bases and J by 6 bases, with 10 bases between the two germline ends. The CDR3 DNA reads as TGTGCCAGCAGCTTAAACAGGGTCTCCGGGGAGCTGTTTTTT. This gives the protein CASSLNRVSGELFF.

Only one count was recorded for this clone. The chain employs TRBV19 and TRBJ1-5; the D gene is possibly TRBD1 (5 bases). V dropped 6 bases and J dropped 3 bases, with 15 bases sitting between them. This CDR3 is built from 15 residues. The V gene's germline CDR1 is LNHDA and CDR2 SQIVND (reference sequence). CDR3: CASSSGTGINQPQHF. The DNA of the CDR3 is TGTGCCAGTAGCTCCGGGACTGGGATCAATCAGCCCCAGCATTTT. Based on the CDR3 plus reference TRBV19 and TRBJ1-5, the full variable domain is DGGITQSPKYLFRKEGQNVTLSCEQNLNHDAMYWYRQDPGQGLRLIYYSQIVNDFQKGDIAEGYSVSREKKESFPLTVTSAQKNPTAFYLCASSSGTGINQPQHFGDGTRLSIL.

This chain joins TRBV19 and TRBJ2-1; no reliable D call. Germline loops: CDR1 LNHDA, CDR2 SQIVND (reference sequence). The CDR3 contains 15 residues. V was clipped by 5 bases and J by 0 bases, with 11 bases between them. CDR3 nucleotides: TGTGCCAGTAGTCCGGGTCAGAGCTCCTACAATGAGCAGTTCTTC. This translates into CASSPGQSSYNEQFF.

The chain carries TRBV6-5 and TRBJ1-4; D gene ambiguous. V lost 8 bases and J 8 bases, leaving 15 bases between the germline ends. CDR1 is MNHEY and CDR2 is SVGAGI in the germline V gene. CDR3 length: 13 amino acids. The CDR3 DNA reads TGTGCCAGCCTAGGCCGGGTTAACGAAAAACTGTTTTTT. This encodes CASLGRVNEKLFF.

The gene calls are TRBV2 and TRBJ2-7, with TRBD1 identical over 8 bases. CDR1 is SNHLY, CDR2 FYNNEI, per germline. This CDR3 contains 12 residues. The V gene end was trimmed by 6 bases and the J gene end by 5 bases; junction bases not matched to a gene: 3. CDR3 loop: CASRQGGDEQYF. The DNA of the CDR3 is TGTGCCAGCAGACAGGGGGGCGACGAGCAGTACTTC.

V gene TRBV7-6 combines with J gene TRBJ2-5, with 7 bases identical to TRBD1. There are 19 residues in the CDR3. V dropped 5 bases and J dropped 0; count of bases not matched to a gene: 18. Germline CDR1 and CDR2: SGHVS and FNYEAQ. This CDR3 reads CASSIPFGTQGSYQETQYF. In nucleotides, the CDR3 is TGTGCCAGCAGCATACCATTTGGGACACAGGGGTCGTACCAAGAGACCCAGTACTTC.

The genes are TRBV6-5 and TRBJ2-1; 10 nucleotides match TRBD2. The germline CDR1 and CDR2 sequences are MNHEY and SVGAGI. V dropped 7 bases and J dropped 10; count of bases not matched to a gene: 13. This CDR3 comprises 15 residues. The CDR3 DNA follows: TGTGCCAGCACCGCTAGCGGGAGCGCGGGTCGGGAGCAGTTCTTC. Protein sequence: CASTASGSAGREQFF.

This chain links TRBV27 with TRBJ2-2; no clear D. The germline CDR1 and CDR2 sequences are MNHEY and SMNVEV (reference sequence). V was clipped by 3 bases and J by 5 bases, with 7 bases between them. The CDR3 has 13 residues. CDR3 nucleotide sequence: TGTGCCAGCAGTTTCTCGAGGACCGGGGAGCTGTTTTTT. This gives the protein CASSFSRTGELFF.

The CDR3 is CAINSGLASNEQFF. The CDR3 DNA sequence: TGTGCCATCAATTCGGGACTAGCAAGCAATGAGCAGTTCTTC. The rearrangement uses TRBV10-3 and TRBJ2-1, with 9 nucleotides matching TRBD2. Germline lookup yields CDR1 ENHRY and CDR2 SYGVKD. V trimming: 7 bases; J trimming: 6 bases; junction bases outside the gene matches: 7. The CDR3 covers 14 residues.

J is TRBJ2-2 and V is TRBV7-9, with TRBD2 identical over 12 bases. The length of the CDR3 is 14 residues. CDR1 and CDR2 from the germline V gene are SEHNR and FQNEAQ (reference sequence). Trimming at V came to 6 bases and at J to 6 bases, leaving 2 bases not matched to a gene. The CDR3 here is CASSPSGGAGELFF. The CDR3 nucleotides are TGTGCCAGCAGTCCTAGCGGGGGGGCCGGGGAGCTGTTTTTT.

V and J are TRBV12-3 or TRBV12-4 and TRBJ1-2; tentatively, D is TRBD1 (6 bases). The length of the CDR3 is 13 residues. V dropped 5 bases and J dropped 8 bases, with 15 bases sitting between them. The CDR3 DNA is TGTGCCAGCAGTCACCCGCGGGGGCGAGGCTACACCTTC. Residues: CASSHPRGRGYTF.

The chain is built from TRBV27 and TRBJ2-1; 8 bases map to TRBD2. CDR1 MNHEY and CDR2 SMNVEV come from the germline V gene (reference sequence). V lost 2 bases, J lost 4 bases, and 10 bases stayed unmatched. The CDR3 covers 17 residues. The CDR3 here is CASSLRLERESYNEQFF. The DNA for the CDR3 is TGTGCCAGCAGTTTAAGGCTGGAGCGGGAGTCTTACAATGAGCAGTTCTTC.

The chain uses TRBV27 and TRBJ1-1, with 10 bases identical to TRBD1. The CDR3 length is 13 residues. The J segment lost 4 bases and the V segment lost 4 bases, leaving 0 bases of the junction unmatched. Germline values: CDR1 MNHEY, CDR2 SMNVEV (reference sequence). The CDR3 protein is CASSWDRGTEAFF. The CDR3 DNA follows: TGTGCCAGCAGTTGGGACAGGGGCACTGAAGCTTTCTTT.

As to this clone: The sample carries other DNA sequences with the same CDR3. The V gene is TRBV30, the J gene TRBJ2-1; weak D call: TRBD2 (5 bases). The CDR3 has 13 residues. CDR1 is GTSNPN and CDR2 is SVGIG in the germline V gene (reference sequence). Trimming took 0 bases from V and 3 from J, leaving 6 bases between them. The CDR3 coding sequence is TGTGCCTGGAGTGTACTAGGCTACAATGAGCAGTTCTTC. It is translated as CAWSVLGYNEQFF.

The V and J genes are TRBV13 and TRBJ1-2; 9 bases align to TRBD1. CDR1 is PRHDT and CDR2 is FYEKMQ in the germline V gene (reference sequence). The CDR3 is 17 amino acids. V dropped 1 base and J dropped 0; count of bases not matched to a gene: 6. CDR3 region: CASSLEGQGTPNYGYTF. The CDR3 DNA reads as TGTGCCAGCAGCTTAGAGGGACAGGGAACCCCTAACTATGGCTACACCTTC.

CDR3 sequence reads: CAWSSGDRRAGLQPQHF. The CDR3 DNA sequence: TGTGCCTGGAGCAGTGGGGACCGCCGGGCGGGATTACAGCCCCAGCATTTT. The rearrangement joins TRBV30 to TRBJ1-5; D perhaps matches TRBD1 (5 bases). V dropped 3 bases and J dropped 7 bases, with 25 bases sitting between them. Germline V CDR1 and CDR2: GTSNPN, SVGIG (reference sequence). The CDR3 contains 17 residues.

The chain couples TRBV28 to TRBJ2-7; weak D call: TRBD1 (6 bases). The CDR3 extends over 12 amino acids. Trimming cost V 5 bases and J 2 bases, with 7 bases left between them. Germline assignment: CDR1 MDHEN and CDR2 SYDVKM. As DNA, the CDR3 is TGTGCCAGCAGTCGACAGGCCTACGAGCAGTACTTC. This gives the protein CASSRQAYEQYF.

The chain has TRBV11-2 and TRBJ2-7; 10 nucleotides agree with TRBD2. The CDR3 has 16 amino acids. V shed 5 bases and J 2 bases; nucleotides not matched to a gene: 9. Germline V gene sequence: CDR1 SGHAT, CDR2 FQNNGV. CDR3 nucleotide sequence: TGTGCCAGCAGCCACCGTACTAGCGGGACCGCCTACGAGCAGTACTTC. This gives the protein CASSHRTSGTAYEQYF.